Presented here are 8 T cell receptor beta chains from one specimen sequenced in a study of early T cells in non-severe SARS-CoV-2 infection. Via MiXCR, TCRdb re-called the 5' RACE reads, giving one row per CDR3 protein. The sample shows approximately 32,000 distinct CDR3 sequences, around 4% of them seen only once. The source material was whole blood. These receptors all come from an adult who was a healthcare worker with PCR-confirmed SARS-CoV-2 infection or an uninfected control (not recorded which).

This clonotype was seen many times. The chain links TRBV30 to TRBJ2-1; 12 bases fit TRBD2. The CDR3 has 15 residues. Per the germline V gene, CDR1 is GTSNPN and CDR2 is SVGIG (reference sequence). With 2 bases clipped from V and 5 bases from J, the junction kept 4 bases outside the gene matches. The CDR3 DNA reads TGTGCCTGGAGTCTAGCGGGAGGGCCGGACAATGAGCAGTTCTTC. Its protein product is CAWSLAGGPDNEQFF. Complete variable domain (other parts from reference TRBV30 and TRBJ2-1): SQTIHQWPATLVQPVGSPLSLECTVEGTSNPNLYWYRQAAGRGLQLLFYSVGIGQISSEVPQNLSASRPQDRQFILSSKKLLLSDSGFYLCAWSLAGGPDNEQFFGPGTRLTVL.

The chain employs TRBV7-6 and TRBJ2-3, with TRBD1 matching over 8 bases. The CDR3 sequence is 16 residues long. J was trimmed by 4 bases and V by 4 bases; bases with no gene match: 10. In germline, CDR1 is SGHVS, CDR2 FNYEAQ. The CDR3 reads CASSSLGQGASDTQYF. The CDR3 coding sequence is TGTGCCAGCAGCTCCTTGGGGCAGGGGGCATCAGATACGCAGTATTTT.

This clonotype was seen many times. The rearrangement joins TRBV6-5 to TRBJ2-5, with 11 bases lining up with TRBD2. This CDR3 spans 16 amino acids. Looked up from germline, CDR1 is MNHEY and CDR2 is SVGAGI. V lost 6 bases to trimming and J lost 2 bases; unmatched junction nucleotides: 8. CDR3 in amino acids: CASSVSGGAGQETQYF. The CDR3 bases are TGTGCCAGCAGCGTTAGCGGGGGGGCGGGACAAGAGACCCAGTACTTC.

In its sample, this clonotype was seen a few times. The chain carries TRBV29-1 and TRBJ2-3, with TRBD1 as a possible D gene (6 bases). V dropped 7 bases and J dropped 4 bases, with 21 bases sitting between them. This CDR3 spans 15 amino acids. CDR1 SQVTM and CDR2 ANQGSEA come from the germline V gene. The CDR3 sequence is CSAGLGSGGPDTQYF. The CDR3 bases are TGCAGCGCTGGCCTTGGGAGTGGGGGCCCAGATACGCAGTATTTT.

Ten or more counts support this clonotype. In DNA form, the CDR3 reads TGTGCCAGCAGTGAGGGAGCGGGAGCCCCGACCGGGGAGCTGTTTTTT. Translating it yields CASSEGAGAPTGELFF. V and J are TRBV6-1 and TRBJ2-2, with 8 bases aligning to TRBD2. With 3 bases clipped from V and 5 bases from J, the junction kept 8 bases outside the gene matches. The CDR3 is 16 residues long. CDR1 is MNHNS and CDR2 is SASEGT in the germline V gene.

The chain links TRBV7-3 to TRBJ2-5; no clear D gene. The CDR3 runs to 12 residues. Germline V CDR1 and CDR2: SGHTA, FQGTGA. V was cut by 2 bases and J by 5 bases, with 6 bases left in between. The CDR3: CASSLPGETQYF. As DNA, the CDR3 is TGTGCCAGCAGCTTACCCGGGGAGACCCAGTACTTC.

Only a few counts were recorded for this clonotype. Its ends do not fully match the called genes, so a read error is possible. The rearrangement uses TRBV18 and TRBJ1-3; D is ambiguous. The CDR3 is 16 residues long. Germline CDR1 KGHSH, CDR2 LQKENI. CDR3 protein: CASSPPSGRSENTIYF. The CDR3 nucleotides are TGTGCCAGCTCACCACCGTCCGGCCGCTCTGAAAACACCATATATTTT.

This clonotype was seen repeatedly, ten times or more. V gene TRBV11-1 combines with J gene TRBJ2-7; 10 nucleotides align to TRBD2. The V gene's germline CDR1 is SGHAT and CDR2 FQDESV (reference sequence). The CDR3 extends over 15 amino acids. J was trimmed by 4 bases and V by 2 bases; bases with no gene match: 5. DNA of the CDR3: TGTGCCAGCAGCTTATTGCTAGCGGGAGCGTACGAGCAGTACTTC. It encodes CASSLLLAGAYEQYF.